These T cell receptor beta chains were read from a single sample in a study of blood T cells in healthy people across ages. MiXCR, run by TCRdb on the 5' RACE reads, gives a single entry per CDR3 protein. The sample yields 1.5 million to 2 million distinct CDR3 sequences, under 30% seen once. The sample taken for sequencing was blood. The source is a woman in her twenties or thirties in good health. Both conserved end residues are part of each CDR3. A D gene is named only where the DNA matches it firmly. Clone size is shown for a subset of rows, as once, few, many or a class of expanded clone.

d_gene	v_gene	abundance	j_gene	CDR3nt	CDR3aa
NA	TRBV18	NA	TRBJ1-2	TGTGCCAGCTCACCACCGATCGACAGAGCTAACTATGGCTACACCTTC	CASSPPIDRANYGYTF
NA	TRBV4-1	few	TRBJ2-6	TGCGCCAGCAGCCACGGACTTACGCCTTCTGGGGCCAACGTCCTGACTTTC	CASSHGLTPSGANVLTF
TRBD1	TRBV24-1	NA	TRBJ2-2	TGTGCCACCAGTGCCGGGACAGAACTGTTTTTT	CATSAGTELFF
NA	TRBV5-4	few	TRBJ1-1	TGTGCCAGCAGCTTGTGGGGGGACACTGAAGCTTTCTTT	CASSLWGDTEAFF
NA	TRBV7-9	many	TRBJ1-1	TGTGCCAGCAGCTGGGGGGGTGGTGAAGCTTTCTTT	CASSWGGGEAFF
TRBD1	TRBV15	many	TRBJ2-4	TGTGCCACCAGCAGAGATCTTGGACAGGGGGCCATTCAGTACTTC	CATSRDLGQGAIQYF
TRBD2	TRBV19	NA	TRBJ2-7	TGTGCCAGTAGGACTAGCTCTGGGGTGGACGAGCAGTACTTC	CASRTSSGVDEQYF
NA	TRBV28	NA	TRBJ1-4	TGTGCCAGCAGCCGACAATTGGGGGGGGAAAAACTGTTTTTT	CASSRQLGGEKLFF
NA	TRBV3-1	NA	TRBJ2-1	TGTGCCAGCAGCCAACTGACGGCGCTCAATGAGCAGTTCTTC	CASSQLTALNEQFF
TRBD1	TRBV5-1	few	TRBJ1-6	TGCGCCAGCAGCGGGGACAGCCATAATTCACCCCTCCACTTT	CASSGDSHNSPLHF
NA	TRBV7-2	NA	TRBJ2-1	TGTGCCAGCAGCTTAGCGTCCGGGGATATGAAAAAGGAGCAGTTCTTC	CASSLASGDMKKEQFF
NA	TRBV10-2	many	TRBJ2-3	TGCGCCAGCAGTCCAGACGGATTTCTAGATACGCAGTATTTT	CASSPDGFLDTQYF
TRBD2	TRBV11-3	NA	TRBJ2-1	TGTGCCAGCAGCTATAGCGGGAGCTACGACAGTGAGCAGTTCTTC	CASSYSGSYDSEQFF
NA	TRBV20-1	few	TRBJ2-7	TGCAGTGCTAGGGGGGCTAGCGTTTCCAATGAGCAGTACTTC	CSARGASVSNEQYF